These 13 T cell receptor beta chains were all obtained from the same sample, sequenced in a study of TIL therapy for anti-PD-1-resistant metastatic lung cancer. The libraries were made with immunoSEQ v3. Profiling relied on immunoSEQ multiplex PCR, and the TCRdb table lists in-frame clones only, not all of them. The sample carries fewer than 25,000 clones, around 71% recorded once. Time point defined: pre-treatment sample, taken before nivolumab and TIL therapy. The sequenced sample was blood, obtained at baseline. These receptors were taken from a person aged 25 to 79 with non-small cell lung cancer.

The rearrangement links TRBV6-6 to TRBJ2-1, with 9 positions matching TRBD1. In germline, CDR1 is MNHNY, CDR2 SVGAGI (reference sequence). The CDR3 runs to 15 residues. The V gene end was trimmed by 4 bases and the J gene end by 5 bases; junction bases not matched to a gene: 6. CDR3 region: CASSSLGQGNNEQFF. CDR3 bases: TGTGCCAGCAGTTCCCTTGGACAGGGGAACAATGAGCAGTTCTTC.

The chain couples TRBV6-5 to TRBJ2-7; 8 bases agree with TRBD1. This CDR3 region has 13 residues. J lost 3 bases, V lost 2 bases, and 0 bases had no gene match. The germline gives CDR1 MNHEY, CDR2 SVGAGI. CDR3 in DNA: TGTGCCAGCAGTTACGGGACAGGCTACGAGCAGTACGTC. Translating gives CASSYGTGYEQYV.

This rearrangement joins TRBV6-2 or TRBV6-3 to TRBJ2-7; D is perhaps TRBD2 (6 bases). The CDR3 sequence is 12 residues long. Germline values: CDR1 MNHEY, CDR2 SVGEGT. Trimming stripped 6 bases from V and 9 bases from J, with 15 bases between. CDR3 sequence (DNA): TGTGCCAGCAGCTGGGACTCCCCGAGGCAGTACTTC. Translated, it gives CASSWDSPRQYF.

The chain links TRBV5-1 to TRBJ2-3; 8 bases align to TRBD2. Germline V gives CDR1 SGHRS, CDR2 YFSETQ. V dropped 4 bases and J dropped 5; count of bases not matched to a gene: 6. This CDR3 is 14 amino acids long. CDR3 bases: TGCGCCAGCAGCACCGGGACTAGGGGAGATACGCAGTATTTT. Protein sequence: CASSTGTRGDTQYF. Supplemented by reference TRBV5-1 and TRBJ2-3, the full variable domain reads KAGVTQTPRYLIKTRGQQVTLSCSPISGHRSVSWYQQTPGQGLQFLFEYFSETQRNKGNFPGRFSGRQFSNSRSEMNVSTLELGDSALYLCASSTGTRGDTQYFGPGTRLTVL.

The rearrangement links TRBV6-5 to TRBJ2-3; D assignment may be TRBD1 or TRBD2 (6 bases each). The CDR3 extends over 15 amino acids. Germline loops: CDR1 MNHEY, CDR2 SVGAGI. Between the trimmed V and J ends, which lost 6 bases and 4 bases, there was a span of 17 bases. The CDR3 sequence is CASRGMGGPPDTQYF. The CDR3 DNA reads TGTGCCAGCAGGGGCATGGGGGGCCCCCCAGATACGCAGTATTTT.

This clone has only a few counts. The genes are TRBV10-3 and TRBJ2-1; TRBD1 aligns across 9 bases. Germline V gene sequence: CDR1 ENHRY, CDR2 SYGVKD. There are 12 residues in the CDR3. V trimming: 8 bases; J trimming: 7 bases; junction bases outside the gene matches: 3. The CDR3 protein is CAIRQGGNEQFF. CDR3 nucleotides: TGTGCCATCCGACAGGGGGGAAATGAGCAGTTCTTC.

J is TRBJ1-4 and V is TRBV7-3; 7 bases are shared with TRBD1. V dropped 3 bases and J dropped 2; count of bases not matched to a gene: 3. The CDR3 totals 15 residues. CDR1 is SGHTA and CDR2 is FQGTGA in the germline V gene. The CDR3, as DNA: TGTGCCAGCAGCTTGACAGGGTTCACTAATGAAAAACTGTTTTTT. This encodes CASSLTGFTNEKLFF.

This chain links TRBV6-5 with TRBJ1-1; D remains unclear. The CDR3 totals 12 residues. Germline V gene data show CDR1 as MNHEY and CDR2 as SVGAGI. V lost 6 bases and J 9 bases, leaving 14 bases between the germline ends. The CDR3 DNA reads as TGTGCCAGCAGGTCCGCGAGGAGTCAAGCTTTCTTT. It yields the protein CASRSARSQAFF.

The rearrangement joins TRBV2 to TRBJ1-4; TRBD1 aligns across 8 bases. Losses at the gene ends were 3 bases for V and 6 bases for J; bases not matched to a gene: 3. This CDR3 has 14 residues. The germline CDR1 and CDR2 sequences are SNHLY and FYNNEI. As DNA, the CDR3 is TGTGCCAGCAGTGACCAGGGGGCTGATGAAAAACTGTTTTTT. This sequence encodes CASSDQGADEKLFF.

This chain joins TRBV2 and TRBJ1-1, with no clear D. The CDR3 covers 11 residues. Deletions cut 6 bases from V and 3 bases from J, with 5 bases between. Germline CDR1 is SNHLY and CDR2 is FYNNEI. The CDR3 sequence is CASSGHTEAFF. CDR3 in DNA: TGTGCCAGCAGCGGACACACTGAAGCTTTCTTT.

DNA of the CDR3: TGTGCCAGCAGCTTAGTCCCCGGGAGACTAGCGGGGGGGCCCAATGAGCAGTTCTTC. It specifies CASSLVPGRLAGGPNEQFF. This chain connects TRBV7-2 to TRBJ2-1; 14 bases align to TRBD2. Germline V gene sequence: CDR1 SGHTA, CDR2 FQGNSA. The CDR3 is 19 amino acids. The J segment lost 6 bases and the V segment lost 1 base, leaving 11 bases of the junction unmatched.

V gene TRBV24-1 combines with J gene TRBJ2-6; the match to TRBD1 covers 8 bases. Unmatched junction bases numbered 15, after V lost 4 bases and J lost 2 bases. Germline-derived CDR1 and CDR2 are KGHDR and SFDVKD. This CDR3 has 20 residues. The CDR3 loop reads CATSDLIGQGVSPGANVLTF. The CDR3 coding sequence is TGTGCCACCAGTGACTTAATAGGACAGGGTGTAAGCCCTGGGGCCAACGTCCTGACTTTC.

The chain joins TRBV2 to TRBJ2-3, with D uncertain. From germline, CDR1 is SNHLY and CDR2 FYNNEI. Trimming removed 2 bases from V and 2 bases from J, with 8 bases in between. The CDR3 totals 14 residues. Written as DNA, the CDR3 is TGTGCCAGCAGTGAACTTAGCCCCACAGATACGCAGTATTTT. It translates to CASSELSPTDTQYF.